This section outlines one T cell receptor (beta chain) sequence together with its context. The antigen remains unidentified. This entry is derived from a study of cytomegalovirus exposure and HLA in healthy donors. Sequenced by immunoSEQ multiplex PCR; TCRdb stores in-frame clones only, minus some. The table records 110,000 or so clones, approximately 89% of them present only once. Overall study findings and caveats: Reported performance of the classifier showed diagnosis of cytomegalovirus status with high specificity and sensitivity.

Germline V lookup: CDR1 MNHEY, CDR2 SMNVEV (reference sequence). The CDR3 is made up of 12 amino acids. Trimming left V 6 bases short and J 1 base short, with 5 bases between. The material sequenced was PBMCs. The TCR comes from a man younger than 35 in good health and CMV-seronegative. The rearrangement joins TRBV27 to TRBJ2-3; no reliable D call. CDR3 sequence: CASSPRTDTQYF. As DNA, the CDR3 is TGTGCCAGCAGCCCTCGCACAGATACGCAGTATTTT.